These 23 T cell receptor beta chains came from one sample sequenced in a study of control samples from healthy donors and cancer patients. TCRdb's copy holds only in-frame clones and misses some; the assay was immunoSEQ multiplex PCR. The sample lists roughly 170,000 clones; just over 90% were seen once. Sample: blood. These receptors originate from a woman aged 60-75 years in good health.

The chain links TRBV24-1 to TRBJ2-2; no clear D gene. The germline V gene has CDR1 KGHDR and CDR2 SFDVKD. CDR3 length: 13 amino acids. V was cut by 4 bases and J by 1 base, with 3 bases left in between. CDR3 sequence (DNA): TGTGCCACCAGTGAAATGAACACCGGGGAGCTGTTTTTT. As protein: CATSEMNTGELFF.

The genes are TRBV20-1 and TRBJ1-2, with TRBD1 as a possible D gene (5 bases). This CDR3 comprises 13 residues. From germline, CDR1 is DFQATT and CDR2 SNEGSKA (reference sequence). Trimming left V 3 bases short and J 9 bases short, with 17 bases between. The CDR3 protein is CSASRAVSGSYTF. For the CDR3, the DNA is TGCAGTGCTAGTCGCGCCGTATCAGGGAGCTACACCTTC.

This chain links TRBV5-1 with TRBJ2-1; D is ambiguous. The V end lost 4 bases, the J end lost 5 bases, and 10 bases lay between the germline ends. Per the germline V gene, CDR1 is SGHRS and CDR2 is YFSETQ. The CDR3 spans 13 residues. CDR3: CASSLGPDNEQFF. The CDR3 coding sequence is TGCGCCAGCAGCCTAGGACCCGACAATGAGCAGTTCTTC.

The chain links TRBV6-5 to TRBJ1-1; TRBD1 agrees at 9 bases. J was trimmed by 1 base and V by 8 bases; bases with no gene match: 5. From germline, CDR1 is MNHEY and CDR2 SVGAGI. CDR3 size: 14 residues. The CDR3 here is CASVLQGANTEAFF. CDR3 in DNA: TGTGCCAGCGTATTACAGGGGGCGAACACTGAAGCTTTCTTT.

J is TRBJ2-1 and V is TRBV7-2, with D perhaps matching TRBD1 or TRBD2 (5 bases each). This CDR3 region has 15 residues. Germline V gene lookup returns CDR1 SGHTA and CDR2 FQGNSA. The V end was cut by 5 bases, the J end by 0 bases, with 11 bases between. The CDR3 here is CASSGGLSSYNEQFF. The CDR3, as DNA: TGTGCCAGCAGCGGGGGATTGAGCTCCTACAATGAGCAGTTCTTC.

The CDR3 coding sequence is TGCGCCAGCAGTGAGGGCCATGGCTCTGGAAACACCATATATTTT. Protein: CASSEGHGSGNTIYF. The chain joins TRBV10-1 to TRBJ1-3; D uncertain. V lost 2 bases and J 0 bases, leaving 8 bases between the germline ends. This CDR3 is 15 amino acids long. CDR1 and CDR2 from the germline V gene are WNHNN and SYGVQD (reference sequence).

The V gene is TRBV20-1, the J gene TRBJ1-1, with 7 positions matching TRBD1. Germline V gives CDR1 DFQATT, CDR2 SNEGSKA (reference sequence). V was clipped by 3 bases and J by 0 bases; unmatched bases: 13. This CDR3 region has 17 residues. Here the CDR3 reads CSASGHGTVSLNTEAFF. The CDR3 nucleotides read TGCAGTGCTAGTGGGCACGGGACAGTATCATTGAACACTGAAGCTTTCTTT.

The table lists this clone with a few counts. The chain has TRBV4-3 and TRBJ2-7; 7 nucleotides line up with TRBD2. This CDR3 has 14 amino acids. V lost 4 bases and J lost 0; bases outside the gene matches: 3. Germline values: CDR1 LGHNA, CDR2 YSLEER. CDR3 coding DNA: TGCGCCAGCAGCCTCGGCGGGGGCTCCTACGAGCAGTACTTC. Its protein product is CASSLGGGSYEQYF.

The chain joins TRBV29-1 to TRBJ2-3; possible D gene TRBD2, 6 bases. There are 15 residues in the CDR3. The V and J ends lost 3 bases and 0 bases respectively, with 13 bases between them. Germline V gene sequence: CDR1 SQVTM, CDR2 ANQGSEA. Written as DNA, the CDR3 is TGCAGCGTTGAGACTCTAGCGATTAGCACAGATACGCAGTATTTT. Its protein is CSVETLAISTDTQYF.

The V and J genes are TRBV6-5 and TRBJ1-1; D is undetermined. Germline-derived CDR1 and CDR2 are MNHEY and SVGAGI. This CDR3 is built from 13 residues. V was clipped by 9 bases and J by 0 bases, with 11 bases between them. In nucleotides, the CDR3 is TGTGCCAGTGCCAATATCATGAACACTGAAGCTTTCTTT. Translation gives CASANIMNTEAFF.

In DNA form, the CDR3 reads TGTGCCAGCAGCCCGGGGTCTCCATCGCCCACTGAAGCTTTCTTT. Translation gives CASSPGSPSPTEAFF. The V and J genes are TRBV27 and TRBJ1-1, with no clear D. The CDR3 contains 15 residues. The germline CDR1 and CDR2 sequences are MNHEY and SMNVEV (reference sequence). Between the trimmed V and J ends, which lost 6 bases and 4 bases, there was a span of 18 bases.

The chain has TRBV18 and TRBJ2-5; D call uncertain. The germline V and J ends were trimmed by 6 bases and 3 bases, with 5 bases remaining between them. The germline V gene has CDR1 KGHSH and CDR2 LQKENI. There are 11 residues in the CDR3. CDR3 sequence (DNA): TGTGCCAGCTCCCCAGAAGAGACCCAGTACTTC. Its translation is CASSPEETQYF. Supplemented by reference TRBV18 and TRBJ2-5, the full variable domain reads NAGVMQNPRHLVRRRGQEARLRCSPMKGHSHVYWYRQLPEEGLKFMVYLQKENIIDESGMPKERFSAEFPKEGPSILRIQQVVRGDSAAYFCASSPEETQYFGPGTRLLVL.

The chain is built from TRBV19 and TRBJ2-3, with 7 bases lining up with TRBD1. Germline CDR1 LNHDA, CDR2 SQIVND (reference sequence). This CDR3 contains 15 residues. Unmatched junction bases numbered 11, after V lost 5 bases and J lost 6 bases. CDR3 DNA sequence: TGTGCCAGTAGTGGGCCGAGACAGGGACGGGATACGCAGTATTTT. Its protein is CASSGPRQGRDTQYF.

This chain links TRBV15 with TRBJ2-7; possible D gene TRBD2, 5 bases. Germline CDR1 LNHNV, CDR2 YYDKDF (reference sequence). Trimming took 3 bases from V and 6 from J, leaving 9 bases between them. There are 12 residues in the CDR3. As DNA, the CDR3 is TGTGCCACCAGCAGGGAGGTTACCGAGCAGTACTTC. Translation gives CATSREVTEQYF.

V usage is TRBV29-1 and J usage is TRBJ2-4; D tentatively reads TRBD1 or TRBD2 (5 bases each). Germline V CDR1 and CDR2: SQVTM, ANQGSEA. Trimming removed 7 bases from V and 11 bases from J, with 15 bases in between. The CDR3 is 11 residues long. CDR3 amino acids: CSAWGRGLQYF. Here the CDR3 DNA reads TGCAGCGCCTGGGGCCGCGGGCTTCAGTACTTC. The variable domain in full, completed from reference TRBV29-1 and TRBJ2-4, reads SAVISQKPSRDICQRGTSLTIQCQVDSQVTMMFWYRQQPGQSLTLIATANQGSEATYESGFVIDKFPISRPNLTFSTLTVSNMSPEDSSIYLCSAWGRGLQYFGAGTRLSVL.

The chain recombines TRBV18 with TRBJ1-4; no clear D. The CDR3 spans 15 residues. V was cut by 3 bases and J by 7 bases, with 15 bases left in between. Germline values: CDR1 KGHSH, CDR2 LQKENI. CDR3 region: CASSPVLGSPEKLFF. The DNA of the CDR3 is TGTGCCAGCTCACCGGTTCTTGGCAGCCCTGAAAAACTGTTTTTT.

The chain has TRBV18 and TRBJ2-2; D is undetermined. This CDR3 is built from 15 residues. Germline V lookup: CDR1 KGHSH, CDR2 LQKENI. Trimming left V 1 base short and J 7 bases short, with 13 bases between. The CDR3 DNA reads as TGTGCCAGCTCACCACGAAGGAGCGACGTCGGGGAGCTGTTTTTT. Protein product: CASSPRRSDVGELFF.

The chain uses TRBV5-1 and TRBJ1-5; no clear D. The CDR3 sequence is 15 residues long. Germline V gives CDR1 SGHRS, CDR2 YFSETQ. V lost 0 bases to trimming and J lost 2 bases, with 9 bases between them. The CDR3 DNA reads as TGCGCCAGCAGCTTGGTCGGTCAGCGCAATCAGCCCCAGCATTTT. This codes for CASSLVGQRNQPQHF.

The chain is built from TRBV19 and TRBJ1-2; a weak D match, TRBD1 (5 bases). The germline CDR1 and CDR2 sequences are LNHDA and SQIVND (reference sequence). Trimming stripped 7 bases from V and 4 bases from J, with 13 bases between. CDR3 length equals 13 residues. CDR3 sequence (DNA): TGTGCCAGTAACCCAGGGAAAGGCTATGGCTACACCTTC. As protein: CASNPGKGYGYTF.

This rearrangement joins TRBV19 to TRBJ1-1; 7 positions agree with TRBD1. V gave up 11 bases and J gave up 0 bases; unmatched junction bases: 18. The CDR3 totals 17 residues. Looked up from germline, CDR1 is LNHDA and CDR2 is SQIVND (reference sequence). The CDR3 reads CACTPRPGGSMNTEAFF. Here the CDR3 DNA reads TGTGCCTGCACTCCCCGGCCAGGGGGTTCCATGAACACTGAAGCTTTCTTT.

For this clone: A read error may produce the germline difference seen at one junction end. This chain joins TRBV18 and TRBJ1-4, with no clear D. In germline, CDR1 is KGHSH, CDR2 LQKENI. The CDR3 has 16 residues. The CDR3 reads CAGSPSDGSRGEKLFF. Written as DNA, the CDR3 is TGTGCCGGCTCACCTTCGGACGGATCCCGAGGTGAAAAACTGTTTTTT.

The CDR3 nucleotides read TGTGCCAGCAGCCAACAGGGGGCTCGGGGCTACACCTTC. Encoded protein: CASSQQGARGYTF. The chain carries TRBV3-1 (or the pseudogene TRBV3-2) and TRBJ1-2; 8 bases are a match to TRBD1. Germline-derived CDR1 and CDR2 are LGHDT and YNNKEL (reference sequence). The CDR3 consists of 13 residues. V shed 2 bases and J 8 bases; nucleotides not matched to a gene: 4.

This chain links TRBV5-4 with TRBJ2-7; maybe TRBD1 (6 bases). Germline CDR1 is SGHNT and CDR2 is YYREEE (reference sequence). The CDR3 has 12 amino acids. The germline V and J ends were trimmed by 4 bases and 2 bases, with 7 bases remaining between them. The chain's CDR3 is CASSTGPYEQYF. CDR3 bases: TGTGCCAGCAGCACAGGGCCCTACGAGCAGTACTTC.